This T cell receptor (beta chain) comes out of a study of tumor-infiltrating lymphocytes in primary liver carcinoma. Extraction of RNA together with DNA used 20-30 mg of unsorted bulk tissue. The CDR3 is made up of 16 amino acids, end residues included. Germline values: CDR1 SGHAT, CDR2 FQNNGV. TCR beta cDNA was prepared out of around 460 ng total RNA by means of a constant-region primer. Three rounds of nested multiplex PCR with slightly modified ARM-PCR produced TCR beta libraries. Investigators reported that the first two PCR rounds, at roughly 11 cycles each, used TRBV1-TRBV30 forward primers with a C-beta reverse primer. From the multiplex PCR reads, TCRdb called clonotypes with MiXCR, one entry per CDR3 protein. The sample has roughly 80,000 distinct CDR3 sequences; 65% to 75% are singletons. To note about this clonotype: This likely comes from a read error, as the CDR3 has no conserved phenylalanine or tryptophan at its end. The limits of the CDR3 on the DNA are not certain, so only TCRdb's listed CDR3 is given.

Sequenced: tumor-adjacent normal liver tissue. J is TRBJ2-1 and V is TRBV11-2; the listed D gene, TRBD2, was not tested against the DNA. This TCR was sampled from a man aged 40-49 years with primary liver carcinoma and hepatitis B virus infection. The CDR3 region is CARSLLPSGSNNEQSL.